The present entry profiles one T cell receptor (beta chain) with its context. This entry belongs to a study of response to subunit inactivated influenza vaccine. This CDR3 has 15 amino acids. Trimming at V came to 4 bases and at J to 7 bases, leaving 8 bases not matched to a gene. CDR1 SEHNR and CDR2 FQNEAQ come from the germline V gene (reference sequence). Each CDR3 protein is one row after TCRdb ran MiXCR on the RT-PCR reads. This table holds approximately 730,000 distinct CDR3 sequences, more than 11% found once. The gene calls are TRBV7-9 and TRBJ2-1, with 9 bases identical to TRBD1. The source material was PBMCs from blood, sampled 14 to 15 days before vaccination. The TCR was taken from a man in his fifties who received an inactivated influenza vaccine. The CDR3 sequence: CASSYVWTGENEQFF. CDR3 DNA: TGTGCCAGCAGCTACGTCTGGACAGGGGAAAATGAGCAGTTCTTC.